Each of the 13 T cell receptor beta chains below was sequenced from the same sample in a study of T cells expressing NK-cell markers. TCRdb reprocessed the 5' RACE reads and stores each CDR3 protein as one record, lacking DNA. This table lists more than 250,000 distinct CDR3 sequences. Sample: blood T cells: a sorted CD56 or NKG2C T cell subset, CD4+ or CD8+ T cells, or bulk PBMC T cells (not recorded which). Every receptor here comes from a man between 18 and 35 years old in good health.

This chain uses TRBV4-2 with TRBJ1-1. The CDR3 spans 15 residues. Germline V gene lookup returns CDR1 LGHNA and CDR2 YNFKEQ. The CDR3 loop is CASSQGGLEGTEAFF.

This chain uses TRBV12-3 or TRBV12-4 with TRBJ2-3; TCRdb designates TRBD2, a call that cannot be tested without DNA. This CDR3 region has 13 residues. The chain's CDR3 is CASGERYTDTQYF.

V usage is TRBV5-1 and J usage is TRBJ2-5; there is no DNA to check the TCRdb D call of TRBD1. CDR1 SGHRS and CDR2 YFSETQ come from the germline V gene. This CDR3 region has 15 residues. CDR3 sequence: CASSTDRLLQETQYF.

The chain is built from TRBV25-1 and TRBJ2-1. The V gene's germline CDR1 is MGHDK and CDR2 SYGVNS. The CDR3 contains 14 residues. The CDR3 loop is CASSEFVGTVEQFF.

The gene calls are TRBV15 and TRBJ2-2. Germline V lookup: CDR1 LNHNV, CDR2 YYDKDF (reference sequence). The CDR3 loop spans 15 amino acids. CDR3 protein: CATSRDTVNTGELFF.

J is TRBJ1-6 and V is TRBV28. Germline lookup yields CDR1 MDHEN and CDR2 SYDVKM. CDR3 size: 14 residues. The CDR3: CASSLAGVNSPLHF.

The chain employs TRBV29-1 and TRBJ2-5; absent DNA, TCRdb's TRBD1 call cannot be checked. CDR1 SQVTM and CDR2 ANQGSEA come from the germline V gene. This CDR3 is 13 amino acids long. The CDR3: CSARTGSQETQYF.

V usage is TRBV6-5 and J usage is TRBJ2-1. CDR3 length: 15 amino acids. In germline, CDR1 is MNHEY, CDR2 SVGAGI. CDR3 in amino acids: CASSYMIRSYNEQFF.

The rearrangement uses TRBV6-1 and TRBJ2-1; TCRdb indicates TRBD2, and absent DNA this call remains unverified. There are 17 residues in the CDR3. Germline assignment: CDR1 MNHNS and CDR2 SASEGT. CDR3 in amino acids: CASKGVAGGRSTDEQFF.

This chain links TRBV6-5 with TRBJ1-6; TCRdb's D call, TRBD1, is unchecked because there is no DNA. Germline V gives CDR1 MNHEY, CDR2 SVGAGI. This CDR3 comprises 14 residues. This CDR3 is CASSYVGPSGPLHF.

V and J are TRBV9 and TRBJ2-5; TCRdb outputs TRBD1, but without DNA this stays unchecked. The CDR3 is 15 amino acids. CDR1 is SGDLS, CDR2 YYNGEE, per germline. The CDR3 spells CASSASGGLQETQYF.

The chain employs TRBV12-3 or TRBV12-4 and TRBJ1-3; the TCRdb D gene call, TRBD1, has no DNA to confirm it. CDR3 length: 18 amino acids. Here the CDR3 reads CASSPPVGYRISGNTIYF.

CDR3 region: CSGRDRGREQYF. The J gene is TRBJ2-7, the V gene TRBV29-1; checking the TCRdb D call of TRBD1 is not possible without DNA. This CDR3 contains 12 residues. The germline V gene has CDR1 SQVTM and CDR2 ANQGSEA.